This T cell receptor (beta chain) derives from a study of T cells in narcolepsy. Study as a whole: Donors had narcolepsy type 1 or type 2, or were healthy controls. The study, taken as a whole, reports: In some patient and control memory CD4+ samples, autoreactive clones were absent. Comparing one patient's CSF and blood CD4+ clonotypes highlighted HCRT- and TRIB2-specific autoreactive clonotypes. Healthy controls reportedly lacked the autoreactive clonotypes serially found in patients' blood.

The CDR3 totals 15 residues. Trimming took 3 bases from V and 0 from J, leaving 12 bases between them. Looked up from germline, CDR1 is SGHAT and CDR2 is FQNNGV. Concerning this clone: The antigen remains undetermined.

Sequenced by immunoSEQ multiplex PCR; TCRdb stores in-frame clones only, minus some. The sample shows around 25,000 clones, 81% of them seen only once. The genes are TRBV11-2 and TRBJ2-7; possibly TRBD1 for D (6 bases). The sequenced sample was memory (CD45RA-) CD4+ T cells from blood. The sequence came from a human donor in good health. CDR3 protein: CASSFQGSFSYEQYF. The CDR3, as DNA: TGTGCCAGCAGCTTCCAGGGGTCCTTCTCCTACGAGCAGTACTTC.